The present entry profiles one TCR beta chain with its context. Its antigen is undetermined. One end of the junction is discordant with germline, which a read error may explain. The sample comes from a study of cytomegalovirus exposure and HLA in healthy donors. This CDR3 is 12 amino acids long. Germline V gene data show CDR1 as SEHNR and CDR2 as FQNEAQ (reference sequence). 13 Jbeta primers and 60 Vbeta primers were used for the PCR. Using immunoSEQ multiplex PCR, the repertoire was profiled, and TCRdb retains in-frame clones only, with some absent. The top ten hold about 1.5% of the sample, which has 60,000 or so clones, about 86% seen once. Points from the study as a whole: TCR association rates varied by HLA locus in a later analysis, with DRB1 highest and HLA-C lowest.

This chain links TRBV7-9 with TRBJ1-3, with 7 bases that match TRBD1. The sequence was obtained from a man aged 40-49 years in good health and CMV-seronegative. Sequencing input: PBMCs. DNA of the CDR3: TGTTCCAGCAGCTTAGGGACAGCCACCATATATTTT. Protein product: CSSSLGTATIYF.